Following are 27 T cell receptor beta chains from one sample sequenced in a study of neoadjuvant anti-PD-1 for oral cavity cancer (dated by TCRdb to the early 2020s). The sample's time point label is to be understood as: after neoadjuvant nivolumab, at surgical resection. Library preparation employed the immunoSEQ multiplex PCR assay. TCRdb stores this immuneACCESS table with in-frame sequences only. Part of the clones is absent; in the studies checked, under half of the shortfall reflects unresolved V genes, and no reason is known for the rest. Recorded for this sample are some 40,000 clones; over 30% of them occurred a single time. The ten biggest clones cover roughly a sixth of the sample. This specimen was tumor tissue, taken after nivolumab (anti-PD-1) treatment. The receptors originated from a person aged 35 to 85 with oral cavity squamous cell carcinoma.

The chain combines TRBV29-1 with TRBJ1-1, with 8 bases identical to TRBD1. This CDR3 is built from 13 residues. CDR1 and CDR2 from the germline V gene are SQVTM and ANQGSEA. The V segment lost 3 bases and the J segment 7 bases; nucleotides outside the gene matches: 7. For the CDR3, the DNA is TGCAGCGTTGAGGTTACAGGGGGACTTGAAGCTTTCTTT. This sequence encodes CSVEVTGGLEAFF.

This clone was counted many times. This chain links TRBV2 with TRBJ1-2, with 7 positions matching TRBD1. Trimming at V came to 6 bases and at J to 1 base, leaving 8 bases not matched to a gene. The CDR3 extends over 15 amino acids. Germline V CDR1 and CDR2: SNHLY, FYNNEI. In nucleotides, the CDR3 is TGTGCCAGCAGAAGTGGGGGGACAGTTAACTATGGCTACACCTTC. This translates into CASRSGGTVNYGYTF.

The V call is TRBV18, the J call TRBJ2-1, with 13 bases identical to TRBD2. This CDR3 region has 17 residues. V shed 4 bases and J 7 bases; nucleotides not matched to a gene: 10. Germline V gene data show CDR1 as KGHSH and CDR2 as LQKENI. CDR3: CASSLRTSGSHENEQFF. Written as DNA, the CDR3 is TGTGCCAGCTCACTTAGGACTAGCGGGAGCCATGAAAATGAGCAGTTCTTC.

V usage is TRBV6-6 and J usage is TRBJ2-2; possibly TRBD2 for D (5 bases). Germline loops: CDR1 MNHNY, CDR2 SVGAGI (reference sequence). V was clipped by 6 bases and J by 4 bases, with 15 bases between them. The CDR3 covers 15 residues. The CDR3 nucleotides read TGTGCCAGCAGCCGCCGGGGAGTGCGCACCGGGGAGCTGTTTTTT. Its protein is CASSRRGVRTGELFF.

This sequence joins TRBV9 and TRBJ1-1, with D maybe TRBD1 (5 bases). In germline, CDR1 is SGDLS, CDR2 YYNGEE. The CDR3 spans 13 residues. The ends were cut back, 3 bases at V and 0 bases at J, with 6 bases in the middle. The chain's CDR3 is CASSETVNTEAFF. The CDR3 DNA reads TGTGCCAGCAGCGAGACAGTGAACACTGAAGCTTTCTTT.

There are a few counts of this clone. The chain couples TRBV12-5 to TRBJ2-1, with D unclear. The V end lost 1 base, the J end lost 3 bases, and 4 bases lay between the germline ends. Germline CDR1 and CDR2: LGHNT and FRNRAP. This CDR3 has 13 amino acids. CDR3 sequence (DNA): TGTGCTAGTGGTTTGGACAGCTACAATGAGCAGTTCTTC. Translation gives CASGLDSYNEQFF.

In this sample, this clone turned up a few times. The V call is TRBV7-9, the J call TRBJ1-2; TRBD1 aligns across 7 bases. This CDR3 region has 15 residues. Germline V lookup: CDR1 SEHNR, CDR2 FQNEAQ (reference sequence). V gave up 5 bases and J gave up 7 bases; unmatched junction bases: 13. This CDR3 is CASSPGGTVEFGYTF. CDR3 sequence (DNA): TGTGCCAGCAGCCCGGGAGGGACAGTGGAGTTTGGCTACACCTTC. The full variable domain, rest sourced from reference TRBV7-9 and TRBJ1-2, is DTGVSQNPRHKITKRGQNVTFRCDPISEHNRLYWYRQTLGQGPEFLTYFQNEAQLEKSRLLSDRFSAERPKGSFSTLEIQRTEQGDSAMYLCASSPGGTVEFGYTFGSGTRLTVV.

The chain combines TRBV28 with TRBJ1-2; TRBD1 is a possible D gene (5 bases). This CDR3 has 13 amino acids. Germline CDR1 is MDHEN and CDR2 is SYDVKM. V dropped 6 bases and J dropped 7 bases, with 15 bases sitting between them. The CDR3 sequence is CASSQGGHSGYTF. CDR3 coding DNA: TGTGCCAGCAGCCAAGGCGGACACTCTGGCTACACCTTC.

This chain links TRBV30 with TRBJ1-1; maybe TRBD1 (5 bases). This CDR3 contains 14 residues. V was cut by 2 bases and J by 8 bases, with 18 bases left in between. Germline-derived CDR1 and CDR2 are GTSNPN and SVGIG (reference sequence). The CDR3 reads CAWSRNLEWGEAFF. CDR3 bases: TGTGCCTGGAGTCGAAACTTAGAATGGGGGGAAGCTTTCTTT.

Relative to its sample, this clone is large (0.1 to 1%). This sequence joins TRBV4-1 and TRBJ2-5; D perhaps matches TRBD1 (6 bases). This CDR3 spans 15 amino acids. V was trimmed by 3 bases and J by 5 bases, leaving 16 bases between them. Germline values: CDR1 MGHRA, CDR2 YSYEKL. The CDR3 here is CASSQGHGIQETQYF. The CDR3, as DNA: TGCGCCAGCAGCCAGGGACATGGGATCCAGGAGACCCAGTACTTC.

There are many counts of this clone. For the CDR3, the DNA is TGTGCCAGCAGTTCCCGGGGGGATAGCGGCACCGGGGAGCTGTTTTTT. It yields the protein CASSSRGDSGTGELFF. The gene calls are TRBV27 and TRBJ2-2; 7 bases are shared with TRBD2. The V segment lost 4 bases and the J segment 4 bases; nucleotides outside the gene matches: 9. There are 16 residues in the CDR3. Germline V gene lookup returns CDR1 MNHEY and CDR2 SMNVEV (reference sequence).

The CDR3 nucleotides read TGTGCCAGCAGCCAAGCTAACAGTAATAACTATGGCTACACCTTC. It translates to CASSQANSNNYGYTF. The V call is TRBV5-4, the J call TRBJ1-2, with D hard to call. V lost 4 bases and J lost 1, with 14 bases in between. The CDR3 sequence is 15 residues long. The germline CDR1 and CDR2 sequences are SGHNT and YYREEE (reference sequence).

The J gene is TRBJ2-7, the V gene TRBV29-1; D may match TRBD1 or TRBD2 (5 bases each). The CDR3 contains 13 residues. Per germline, CDR1 SQVTM and CDR2 ANQGSEA. Trimming shortened V by 4 bases and J by 7 bases, and 17 bases separated the two germline ends. CDR3 nucleotides: TGCAGCGTTGCCCTGACAGCGTCGGGGGAGCAGTACTTC. Its translation: CSVALTASGEQYF.

The J gene is TRBJ2-2, the V gene TRBV9, with 7 positions matching TRBD2. V shed 2 bases and J 2 bases; nucleotides not matched to a gene: 0. CDR3 size: 14 residues. Germline V gene sequence: CDR1 SGDLS, CDR2 YYNGEE. CDR3 region: CASSVTSNTGELFF. CDR3 nucleotides: TGTGCCAGCAGCGTGACTAGCAACACCGGGGAGCTGTTTTTT.

The genes are TRBV4-1 and TRBJ2-1; D not resolved. Trimming stripped 4 bases from V and 2 bases from J, with 15 bases between. Germline V gene lookup returns CDR1 MGHRA and CDR2 YSYEKL. This CDR3 has 16 amino acids. The CDR3 DNA reads TGCGCCAGCAGCCTAAAGGCGGTAATACCCTACAATGAGCAGTTCTTC. Translating it yields CASSLKAVIPYNEQFF.

This clone counts as medium-sized. CDR3 nucleotides: TGTGCCAGCAGGTGGGGTCTACTCTACGAGCAGTACTTC. Its translation: CASRWGLLYEQYF. This chain uses TRBV2 with TRBJ2-7, with D unresolved. Germline V CDR1 and CDR2: SNHLY, FYNNEI. The V end lost 6 bases, the J end lost 3 bases, and 12 bases lay between the germline ends. The CDR3 extends over 13 amino acids. Variable domain in full (rest from reference TRBV2 and TRBJ2-7): EPEVTQTPSHQVTQMGQEVILRCVPISNHLYFYWYRQILGQKVEFLVSFYNNEISEKSEIFDDQFSVERPDGSNFTLKIRSTKLEDSAMYFCASRWGLLYEQYFGPGTRLTVT.

As DNA, the CDR3 is TGTGCCAGCAGCTTGACAGGTTCGGGCAATGAGCAGTTCTTC. It translates to CASSLTGSGNEQFF. The chain recombines TRBV7-3 with TRBJ2-1; TRBD1 might be the D (6 bases). The CDR3 consists of 14 residues. Germline V gene data show CDR1 as SGHTA and CDR2 as FQGTGA. Trimming took 3 bases from V and 6 from J, leaving 12 bases between them.

The gene calls are TRBV11-2 and TRBJ1-3, with D possibly TRBD1 on 5 matching bases. This CDR3 spans 13 amino acids. With 8 bases removed from V and 2 bases from J, the gap between germline ends came to 10 bases. Per germline, CDR1 SGHAT and CDR2 FQNNGV. DNA of the CDR3: TGTGCCAGCTCTCAGGGCCCTGGAAACACCATATATTTT. Translating it yields CASSQGPGNTIYF.

As for this clone: Other DNA sequences in this sample translate to the same CDR3. The chain has TRBV5-1 and TRBJ1-2; D remains unclear. Between the trimmed V and J ends, which lost 0 bases and 0 bases, there was a span of 9 bases. CDR1 is SGHRS and CDR2 is YFSETQ in the germline V gene. The CDR3 spans 15 residues. In DNA, the CDR3 is TGCGCCAGCAGCTTGGGGCAGAATTCTAACTATGGCTACACCTTC. This codes for CASSLGQNSNYGYTF.

The sample holds many counts of this clone. The genes are TRBV7-8 and TRBJ1-2, with 9 nucleotides matching TRBD1. V shed 5 bases and J 6 bases; nucleotides not matched to a gene: 7. This CDR3 is 14 amino acids long. CDR1 SGHVS and CDR2 FQNEAQ come from the germline V gene. The CDR3, as DNA: TGTGCCAGCAGCCGGGACAGGGCCAAGGATGGCTACACCTTC. This sequence encodes CASSRDRAKDGYTF.

This clone appeared a few times. V and J are TRBV19 and TRBJ1-5; 7 bases align to TRBD1. This CDR3 is 16 amino acids long. Germline V gene sequence: CDR1 LNHDA, CDR2 SQIVND (reference sequence). Germline trimming cut 8 bases from V and 3 bases from J; bases unmatched to any gene: 13. DNA of the CDR3: TGTGCCAGTGGACAGGCGACGGGGTATAACAATCAGCCCCAGCATTTT. Amino acids: CASGQATGYNNQPQHF.

The rearrangement links TRBV7-6 to TRBJ1-1, with a possible D match to TRBD1 (5 bases). Germline assignment: CDR1 SGHVS and CDR2 FNYEAQ. The CDR3 extends over 13 amino acids. Trimming removed 6 bases from V and 2 bases from J, with 10 bases in between. CDR3 sequence: CASRQDSNTEAFF. The CDR3 DNA reads TGTGCCAGCAGACAGGATTCTAACACTGAAGCTTTCTTT.

The V gene is TRBV7-8, the J gene TRBJ1-5; 9 nucleotides line up with TRBD1. The V gene's germline CDR1 is SGHVS and CDR2 FQNEAQ. This CDR3 spans 15 amino acids. With 2 bases clipped from V and 6 bases from J, the junction kept 5 bases outside the gene matches. The CDR3 loop is CASSLSGTGTQPQHF. CDR3 nucleotide sequence: TGTGCCAGCAGCTTATCCGGGACAGGGACTCAGCCCCAGCATTTT.

This clone has a count of ten or more. Other nucleotide sequences from this sample produce the same CDR3. The gene calls are TRBV11-2 and TRBJ1-2; the match to TRBD1 covers 7 bases. The germline V gene encodes CDR1 SGHAT and CDR2 FQNNGV. This CDR3 comprises 13 residues. V shed 5 bases and J 3 bases; nucleotides not matched to a gene: 3. The CDR3 here is CASSPGQDYGYTF. In DNA form, the CDR3 reads TGTGCCAGCAGCCCCGGACAGGACTATGGCTACACCTTC.

This clone was detected a few times. The chain recombines TRBV6-6 with TRBJ1-1; 7 nucleotides align to TRBD1. Germline trimming cut 3 bases from V and 0 bases from J; bases unmatched to any gene: 1. The V gene's germline CDR1 is MNHNY and CDR2 SVGAGI (reference sequence). There are 14 residues in the CDR3. CDR3 protein: CASSYQGVNTEAFF. The CDR3 DNA reads TGTGCCAGCAGTTATCAGGGGGTGAACACTGAAGCTTTCTTT.

In this sample, this clone turned up a few times. The chain couples TRBV7-9 to TRBJ1-4; D remains unclear. Trimming pared 6 bases from V and 3 bases from J, leaving 14 bases between. The CDR3 is made up of 15 amino acids. Germline CDR1 reads SEHNR; CDR2 reads FQNEAQ (reference sequence). Here the CDR3 DNA reads TGTGCCAGCAGTCTCGCCAGCGGACCTAATGAAAAACTGTTTTTT. It specifies CASSLASGPNEKLFF.

This clone was seen repeatedly, ten times or more. The same CDR3 is also encoded by other DNA sequences in this sample. The V gene is TRBV2, the J gene TRBJ2-7; the match to TRBD1 covers 9 bases. Germline values: CDR1 SNHLY, CDR2 FYNNEI. With 11 bases clipped from V and 4 bases from J, the junction kept 6 bases outside the gene matches. The CDR3 is made up of 12 amino acids. The CDR3 loop reads CAVGQGRYEQYF. The CDR3 DNA reads as TGTGCCGTAGGACAGGGGAGGTACGAGCAGTACTTC.